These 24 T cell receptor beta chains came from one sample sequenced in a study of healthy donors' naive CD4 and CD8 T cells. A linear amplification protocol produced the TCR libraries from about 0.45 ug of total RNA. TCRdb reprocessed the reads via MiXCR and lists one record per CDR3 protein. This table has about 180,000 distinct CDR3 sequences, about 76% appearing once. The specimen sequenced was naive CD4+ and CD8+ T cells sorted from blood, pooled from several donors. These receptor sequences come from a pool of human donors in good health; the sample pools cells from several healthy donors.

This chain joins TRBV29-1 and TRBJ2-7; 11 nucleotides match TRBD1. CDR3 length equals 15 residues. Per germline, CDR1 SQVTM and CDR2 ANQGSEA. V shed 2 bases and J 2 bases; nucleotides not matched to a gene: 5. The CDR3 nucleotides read TGCAGCGTTGAAAAGGGACAGGGGGACCCCTACGAGCAGTACTTC. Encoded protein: CSVEKGQGDPYEQYF.

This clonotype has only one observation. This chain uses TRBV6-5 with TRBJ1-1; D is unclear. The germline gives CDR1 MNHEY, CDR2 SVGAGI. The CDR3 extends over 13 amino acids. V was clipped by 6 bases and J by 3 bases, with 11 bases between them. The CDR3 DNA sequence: TGTGCCAGCAGGAAACTCCATGACACTGAAGCTTTCTTT. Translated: CASRKLHDTEAFF.

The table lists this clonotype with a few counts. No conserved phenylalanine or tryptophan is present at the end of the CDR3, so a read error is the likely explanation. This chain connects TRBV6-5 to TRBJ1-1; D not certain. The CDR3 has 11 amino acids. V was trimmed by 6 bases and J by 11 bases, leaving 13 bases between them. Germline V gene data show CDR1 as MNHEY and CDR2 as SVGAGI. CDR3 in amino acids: CASRVGLLAFL. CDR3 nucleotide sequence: TGTGCCAGCAGGGTTGGACTTTTGGCTTTCCTT.

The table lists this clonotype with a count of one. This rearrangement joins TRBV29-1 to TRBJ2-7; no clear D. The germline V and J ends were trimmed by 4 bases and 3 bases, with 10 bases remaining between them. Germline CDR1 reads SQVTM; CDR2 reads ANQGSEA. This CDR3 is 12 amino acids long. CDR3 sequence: CSVVGIGYEQYF. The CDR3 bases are TGCAGCGTTGTGGGTATCGGCTACGAGCAGTACTTC.

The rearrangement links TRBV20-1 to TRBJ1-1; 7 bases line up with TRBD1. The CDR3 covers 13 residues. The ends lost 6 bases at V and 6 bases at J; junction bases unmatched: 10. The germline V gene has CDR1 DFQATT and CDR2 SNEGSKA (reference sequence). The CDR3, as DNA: TGCAGTGCCCAGGAAGACAGGGCGGCTGAAGCTTTCTTT. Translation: CSAQEDRAAEAFF.

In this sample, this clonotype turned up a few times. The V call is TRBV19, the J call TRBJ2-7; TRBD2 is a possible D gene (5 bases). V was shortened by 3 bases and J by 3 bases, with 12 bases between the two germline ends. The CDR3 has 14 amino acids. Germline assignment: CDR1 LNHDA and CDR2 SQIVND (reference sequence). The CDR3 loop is CASSIGRRNYEQYF. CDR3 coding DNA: TGTGCCAGTAGTATCGGCCGGAGGAACTACGAGCAGTACTTC.

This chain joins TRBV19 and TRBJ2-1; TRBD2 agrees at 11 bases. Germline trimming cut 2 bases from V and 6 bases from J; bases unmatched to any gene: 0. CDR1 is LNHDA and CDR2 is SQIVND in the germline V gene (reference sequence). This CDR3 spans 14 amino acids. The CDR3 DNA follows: TGTGCCAGTAGTATAACTAGCGGGGGCAATGAGCAGTTCTTC. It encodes CASSITSGGNEQFF.

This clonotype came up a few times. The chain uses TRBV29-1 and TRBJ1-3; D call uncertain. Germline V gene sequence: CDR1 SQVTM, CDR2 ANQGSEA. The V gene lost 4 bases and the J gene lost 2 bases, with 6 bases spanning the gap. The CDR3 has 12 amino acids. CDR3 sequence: CSVVSPGNTIYF. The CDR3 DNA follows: TGCAGCGTTGTCAGCCCTGGAAACACCATATATTTT. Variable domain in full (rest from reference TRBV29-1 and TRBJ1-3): SAVISQKPSRDICQRGTSLTIQCQVDSQVTMMFWYRQQPGQSLTLIATANQGSEATYESGFVIDKFPISRPNLTFSTLTVSNMSPEDSSIYLCSVVSPGNTIYFGEGSWLTVV.

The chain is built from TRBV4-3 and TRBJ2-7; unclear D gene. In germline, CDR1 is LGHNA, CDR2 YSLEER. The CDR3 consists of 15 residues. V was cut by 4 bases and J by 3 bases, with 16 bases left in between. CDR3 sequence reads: CASSLNWRGNYEQYF. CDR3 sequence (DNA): TGCGCCAGCAGCCTAAATTGGCGCGGAAACTACGAGCAGTACTTC.

The DNA of the CDR3 is TGCAGTGCTGCGGACAGGGGACCAGGACTCGATGGCTACACCTTC. Translated: CSAADRGPGLDGYTF. This chain links TRBV20-1 with TRBJ1-2, with 9 bases lining up with TRBD1. From germline, CDR1 is DFQATT and CDR2 SNEGSKA (reference sequence). After removal of 5 bases from V and 6 bases from J, the junction contained 13 bases not matched to a gene. This CDR3 is built from 15 residues.

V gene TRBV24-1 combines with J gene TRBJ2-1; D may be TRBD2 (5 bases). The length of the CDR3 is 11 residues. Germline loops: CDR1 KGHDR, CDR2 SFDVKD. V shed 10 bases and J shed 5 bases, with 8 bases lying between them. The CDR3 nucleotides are TGTGCCACAATGAGGGACAATGAGCAGTTCTTC. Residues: CATMRDNEQFF.

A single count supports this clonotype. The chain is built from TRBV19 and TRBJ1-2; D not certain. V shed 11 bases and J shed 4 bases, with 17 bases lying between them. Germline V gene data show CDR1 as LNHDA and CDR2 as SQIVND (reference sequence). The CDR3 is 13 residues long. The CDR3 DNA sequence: TGTGCCTCTAGGGCGGAGAGAGGCTATGGCTACACCTTC. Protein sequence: CASRAERGYGYTF.

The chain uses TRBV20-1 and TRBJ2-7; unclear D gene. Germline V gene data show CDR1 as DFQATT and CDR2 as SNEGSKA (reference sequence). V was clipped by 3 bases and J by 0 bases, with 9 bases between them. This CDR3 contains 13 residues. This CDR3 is CSARVMSSYEQYF. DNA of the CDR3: TGCAGTGCTAGGGTCATGAGCTCCTACGAGCAGTACTTC.

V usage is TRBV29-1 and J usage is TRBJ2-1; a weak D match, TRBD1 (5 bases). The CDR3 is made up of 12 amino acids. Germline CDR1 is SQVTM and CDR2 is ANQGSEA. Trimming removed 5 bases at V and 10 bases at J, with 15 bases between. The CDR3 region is CSVSPQGGEQFF. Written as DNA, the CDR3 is TGCAGCGTTTCCCCGCAGGGCGGAGAGCAGTTCTTC.

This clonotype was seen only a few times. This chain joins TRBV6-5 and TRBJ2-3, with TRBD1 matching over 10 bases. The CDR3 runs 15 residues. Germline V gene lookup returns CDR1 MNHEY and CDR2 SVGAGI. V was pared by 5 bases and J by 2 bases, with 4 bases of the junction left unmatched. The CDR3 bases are TGTGCCAGCAGTAGACAGGGGGCGTTCACAGATACGCAGTATTTT. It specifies CASSRQGAFTDTQYF.

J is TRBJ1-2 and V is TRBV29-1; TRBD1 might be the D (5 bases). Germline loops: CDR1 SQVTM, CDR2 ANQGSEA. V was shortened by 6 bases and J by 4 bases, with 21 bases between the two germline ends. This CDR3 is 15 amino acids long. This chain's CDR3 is CSVGVQGRAGYGYTF. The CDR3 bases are TGCAGCGTGGGGGTCCAGGGACGGGCTGGCTATGGCTACACCTTC.

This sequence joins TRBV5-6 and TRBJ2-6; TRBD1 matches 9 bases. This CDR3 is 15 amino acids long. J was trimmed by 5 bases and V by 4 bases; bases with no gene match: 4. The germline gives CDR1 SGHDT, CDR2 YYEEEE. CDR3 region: CASSPGQGRANVLTF. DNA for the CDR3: TGTGCCAGCAGCCCGGGACAGGGAAGGGCCAACGTCCTGACTTTC. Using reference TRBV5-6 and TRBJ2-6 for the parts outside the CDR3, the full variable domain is DAGVTQSPTHLIKTRGQQVTLRCSPKSGHDTVSWYQQALGQGPQFIFQYYEEEERQRGNFPDRFSGHQFPNYSSELNVNALLLGDSALYLCASSPGQGRANVLTFGAGSRLTVL.

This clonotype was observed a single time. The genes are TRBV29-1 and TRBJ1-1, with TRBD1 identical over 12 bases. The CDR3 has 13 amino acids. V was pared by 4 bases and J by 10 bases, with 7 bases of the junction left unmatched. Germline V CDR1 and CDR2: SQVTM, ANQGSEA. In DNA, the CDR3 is TGCAGCGTTGTTGGGACAGGGGGCGTCTCAGCTTTCTTT. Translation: CSVVGTGGVSAFF.

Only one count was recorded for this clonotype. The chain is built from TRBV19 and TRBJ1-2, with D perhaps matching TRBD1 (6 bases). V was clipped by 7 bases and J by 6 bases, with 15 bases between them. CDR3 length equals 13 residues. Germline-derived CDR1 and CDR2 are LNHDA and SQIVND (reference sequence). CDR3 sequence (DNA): TGTGCCAGTACCGCGGACAGCCCAGATGGCTACACCTTC. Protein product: CASTADSPDGYTF.

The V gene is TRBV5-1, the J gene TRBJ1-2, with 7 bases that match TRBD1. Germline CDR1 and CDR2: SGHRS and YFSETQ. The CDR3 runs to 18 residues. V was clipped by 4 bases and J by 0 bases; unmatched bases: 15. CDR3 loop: CASSPSLRGLSANYGYTF. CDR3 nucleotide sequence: TGCGCCAGCAGCCCGTCTTTAAGGGGGCTCTCAGCTAACTATGGCTACACCTTC.

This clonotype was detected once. This CDR3 reads CASVKGQNYEQYF. CDR3 coding DNA: TGTGCCAGTGTAAAGGGACAGAACTACGAGCAGTACTTC. V is TRBV6-6 and J is TRBJ2-7; 7 bases agree with TRBD1. V lost 9 bases, J lost 3 bases, and 8 bases stayed unmatched. Germline loops: CDR1 MNHNY, CDR2 SVGAGI (reference sequence). The CDR3 runs to 13 residues.

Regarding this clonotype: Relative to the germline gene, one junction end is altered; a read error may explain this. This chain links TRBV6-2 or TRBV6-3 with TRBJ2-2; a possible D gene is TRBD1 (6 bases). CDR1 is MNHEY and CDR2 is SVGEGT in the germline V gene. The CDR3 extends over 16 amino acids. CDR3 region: CASTSIGQGNTGELFF. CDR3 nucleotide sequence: TGTGCCAGCACCTCTATAGGGCAGGGGAACACTGGGGAGCTGTTTTTT.

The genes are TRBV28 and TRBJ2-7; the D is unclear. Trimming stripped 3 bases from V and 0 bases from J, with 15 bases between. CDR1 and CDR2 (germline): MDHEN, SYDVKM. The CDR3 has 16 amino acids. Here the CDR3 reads CASSLGAVRLSYEQYF. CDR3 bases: TGTGCCAGCAGTTTGGGTGCGGTTCGCCTCTCCTACGAGCAGTACTTC.

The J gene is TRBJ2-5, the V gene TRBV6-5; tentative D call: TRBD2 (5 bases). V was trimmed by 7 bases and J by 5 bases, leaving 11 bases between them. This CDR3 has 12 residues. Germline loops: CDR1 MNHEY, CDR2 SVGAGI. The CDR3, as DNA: TGTGCCAGCATTTCTAGCTACGAGACCCAGTACTTC. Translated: CASISSYETQYF.